The sample holds one count of the clone carrying this T cell receptor (beta chain). What it recognizes is unknown. The unexposed donors gave CD4+ T cells in 2011-2018, prior to COVID-19. The cells were cultured for about ten days before CD4+ T cells were isolated. As cell numbers allowed, unexposed-donor CD4+ T cells faced SARS-CoV-2 S/N and four cold-coronavirus spikes. Each well had 1.5 million to 2.5 million PBMCs in approximately 5.2% human AB serum with IL-2. Half the medium was replaced with IL-2 medium on days 3 and 7. This sample was included in a study of CD4 T cells in relation to SARS-CoV-2 and coronaviruses. Background on the study: ViraFEST: approximately ten-day antigen culture of PBMCs, then TCR beta CDR3 sequencing.

Profiled with immunoSEQ multiplex PCR; TCRdb holds only in-frame clones, not every one. This table holds 20,000 to 25,000 clones, over 65% found once. V gave up 2 bases and J gave up 0 bases, with 6 bases separating them. The CDR3 loop spans 15 amino acids. Germline V CDR1 and CDR2: SGHRS, YFSETQ. This receptor was taken from a human donor in good health. Input material: CD4+ T cells from PBMCs, cultured in vitro. This chain joins TRBV5-1 and TRBJ2-6, with unresolved D. The CDR3 DNA sequence: TGCGCCAGCAGCTTATTGACCTCTGGGGCCAACGTCCTGACTTTC. Encoded protein: CASSLLTSGANVLTF. The full variable domain, rest sourced from reference TRBV5-1 and TRBJ2-6, is KAGVTQTPRYLIKTRGQQVTLSCSPISGHRSVSWYQQTPGQGLQFLFEYFSETQRNKGNFPGRFSGRQFSNSRSEMNVSTLELGDSALYLCASSLLTSGANVLTFGAGSRLTVL.